This passage covers 17 T cell receptor beta chains from one sample sequenced in a study of control samples from healthy donors and cancer patients. The data were produced by immunoSEQ multiplex PCR, yet TCRdb's version contains in-frame clones alone and is incomplete. The data contain around 20,000 clones, roughly 80% of them singletons. The source material was PBMCs. These receptors were collected from an elderly man with head and neck cancer.

The CDR3 nucleotides are TGTGCCAGCAGTTATGAGGAGCAGTTCTTC. It codes for CASSYEEQFF. The chain links TRBV6-6 to TRBJ2-1; D is ambiguous. The CDR3 runs 10 residues. Trimming stripped 3 bases from V and 10 bases from J, with 4 bases between. Germline V gene sequence: CDR1 MNHNY, CDR2 SVGAGI (reference sequence).

The rearrangement uses TRBV9 and TRBJ2-1; D tentatively fits TRBD1 or TRBD2 (8 bases each). This CDR3 has 15 residues. Trimming shortened V by 4 bases and J by 5 bases, and 16 bases separated the two germline ends. CDR1 is SGDLS, CDR2 YYNGEE, per germline. The CDR3 loop reads CASSPGGGGNNEQFF. CDR3 nucleotide sequence: TGTGCCAGCAGCCCAGGGGGCGGGGGGAACAATGAGCAGTTCTTC.

The chain uses TRBV19 and TRBJ2-3; D gene uncertain. Germline V gene lookup returns CDR1 LNHDA and CDR2 SQIVND (reference sequence). The V end was cut by 4 bases, the J end by 7 bases, with 15 bases between. The length of the CDR3 is 14 residues. CDR3 nucleotides: TGTGCCAGTAGTACCCAGTTCGGTCCCCATACGCAGTATTTT. Amino acid sequence: CASSTQFGPHTQYF.

This clone was detected once. The chain uses TRBV9 and TRBJ1-1; unclear D gene. This CDR3 is built from 13 residues. V lost 2 bases and J 0 bases, leaving 5 bases between the germline ends. Germline loops: CDR1 SGDLS, CDR2 YYNGEE. The CDR3 is CASSVSMNTEAFF. The DNA of the CDR3 is TGTGCCAGCAGCGTTAGTATGAACACTGAAGCTTTCTTT.

This rearrangement joins TRBV27 to TRBJ1-2; D unresolved. V lost 3 bases, J lost 4 bases, and 9 bases lay in between. CDR1 and CDR2 (germline): MNHEY, SMNVEV (reference sequence). The CDR3 runs to 13 residues. The CDR3 sequence: CASSFTGVYGYTF. The CDR3 bases are TGTGCCAGCAGTTTTACCGGGGTCTATGGCTACACCTTC.

The chain is built from TRBV29-1 and TRBJ2-3; TRBD2 might be the D (6 bases). The CDR3 contains 14 residues. Trimming stripped 4 bases from V and 0 bases from J, with 11 bases between. Germline V CDR1 and CDR2: SQVTM, ANQGSEA. This CDR3 is CSVVYGSSTDTQYF. The CDR3 DNA reads as TGCAGCGTTGTGTACGGGAGCAGCACAGATACGCAGTATTTT.

This sequence joins TRBV7-2 and TRBJ2-4, with 8 bases identical to TRBD1. The ends lost 5 bases at V and 6 bases at J; junction bases unmatched: 9. Germline CDR1 is SGHTA and CDR2 is FQGNSA. CDR3 length: 15 residues. CDR3 loop: CASSPGQGGRNIQYF. The CDR3, as DNA: TGTGCCAGCAGCCCTGGACAGGGCGGAAGAAACATTCAGTACTTC.

The chain recombines TRBV6-5 with TRBJ1-1; D is unresolved. The CDR3 extends over 13 amino acids. Germline V gene data show CDR1 as MNHEY and CDR2 as SVGAGI. Trimming stripped 10 bases from V and 8 bases from J, with 20 bases between. The CDR3 nucleotides are TGTGCCACCTTACTTGACGGGTCCAGGGAAGCTTTCTTT. Amino acids: CATLLDGSREAFF.

This chain links TRBV4-3 with TRBJ1-1; a weak D match, TRBD1 (6 bases). Germline V gene sequence: CDR1 LGHNA, CDR2 YSLEER. The ends were cut back, 2 bases at V and 1 base at J, with 14 bases in the middle. CDR3 length: 16 residues. CDR3 protein: CASSQRVDSQNTEAFF. For the CDR3, the DNA is TGCGCCAGCAGCCAAAGGGTGGACAGCCAGAACACTGAAGCTTTCTTT.

The J gene is TRBJ2-3, the V gene TRBV27; TRBD2 agrees at 13 bases. Germline-derived CDR1 and CDR2 are MNHEY and SMNVEV (reference sequence). The CDR3 loop spans 16 amino acids. V lost 4 bases to trimming and J lost 5 bases; unmatched junction nucleotides: 6. The DNA for the CDR3 is TGTGCCAGCAGTTCACTAGCGGGAGGGCCTCTAGATACGCAGTATTTT. Translated, it gives CASSSLAGGPLDTQYF.

The chain uses TRBV7-9 and TRBJ1-2, with D maybe TRBD1 (5 bases). Germline V gene data show CDR1 as SEHNR and CDR2 as FQNEAQ (reference sequence). This CDR3 comprises 14 residues. The V gene lost 0 bases and the J gene lost 4 bases, with 9 bases spanning the gap. The CDR3 region is CASSLAAGFYGYTF. For the CDR3, the DNA is TGTGCCAGCAGCTTAGCGGCAGGGTTCTATGGCTACACCTTC.

The chain combines TRBV10-1 with TRBJ2-7; 9 nucleotides agree with TRBD1. From germline, CDR1 is WNHNN and CDR2 SYGVQD (reference sequence). After removal of 5 bases from V and 6 bases from J, the junction contained 5 bases not matched to a gene. The CDR3 contains 13 residues. As DNA, the CDR3 is TGCGCCAGCAGTTCCGGGACAGGGAGCGAGCAGTACTTC. It is translated as CASSSGTGSEQYF.

J is TRBJ2-7 and V is TRBV19; 9 bases line up with TRBD2. Germline CDR1 is LNHDA and CDR2 is SQIVND (reference sequence). This CDR3 comprises 14 residues. The J segment lost 4 bases and the V segment lost 4 bases, leaving 5 bases of the junction unmatched. CDR3 DNA sequence: TGTGCCAGTAGTACCTCCAGCGGGAGGTACGAGCAGTACTTC. It encodes CASSTSSGRYEQYF. Filled out from reference TRBV19 and TRBJ2-7, the complete variable domain reads DGGITQSPKYLFRKEGQNVTLSCEQNLNHDAMYWYRQDPGQGLRLIYYSQIVNDFQKGDIAEGYSVSREKKESFPLTVTSAQKNPTAFYLCASSTSSGRYEQYFGPGTRLTVT.

A few counts support this clone. The chain carries TRBV6-5 and TRBJ2-7; 9 bases are a match to TRBD1. Germline V lookup: CDR1 MNHEY, CDR2 SVGAGI. The J segment lost 7 bases and the V segment lost 7 bases, leaving 14 bases of the junction unmatched. The CDR3 extends over 15 amino acids. The CDR3 sequence: CASTEGGQGPWEQYF. The CDR3 nucleotides read TGTGCCAGCACCGAGGGGGGACAGGGACCCTGGGAGCAGTACTTC.

This chain links TRBV25-1 with TRBJ1-2; D call uncertain. The V end lost 4 bases, the J end lost 4 bases, and 10 bases lay between the germline ends. The CDR3 loop spans 13 amino acids. Germline lookup yields CDR1 MGHDK and CDR2 SYGVNS. CDR3 in amino acids: CASSVGQLYGYTF. The CDR3, as DNA: TGTGCCAGCAGTGTTGGGCAGCTCTATGGCTACACCTTC.

This sequence joins TRBV5-1 and TRBJ1-2; a weak D match, TRBD1 (6 bases). Trimming pared 0 bases from V and 4 bases from J, leaving 10 bases between. The CDR3 is made up of 14 amino acids. Germline lookup yields CDR1 SGHRS and CDR2 YFSETQ. CDR3 protein: CASSLGDTFYGYTF. The CDR3 DNA sequence: TGCGCCAGCAGCTTGGGGGACACCTTCTATGGCTACACCTTC.

This clone was found a few times. The chain has TRBV4-1 and TRBJ1-1; no reliable D call. The V gene's germline CDR1 is MGHRA and CDR2 YSYEKL. Trimming removed 3 bases at V and 3 bases at J, with 20 bases between. The CDR3 length is 17 residues. CDR3 coding DNA: TGCGCCAGCAGCCACGGATTCAGGACCAGGAAGGACACTGAAGCTTTCTTT. Residues: CASSHGFRTRKDTEAFF.